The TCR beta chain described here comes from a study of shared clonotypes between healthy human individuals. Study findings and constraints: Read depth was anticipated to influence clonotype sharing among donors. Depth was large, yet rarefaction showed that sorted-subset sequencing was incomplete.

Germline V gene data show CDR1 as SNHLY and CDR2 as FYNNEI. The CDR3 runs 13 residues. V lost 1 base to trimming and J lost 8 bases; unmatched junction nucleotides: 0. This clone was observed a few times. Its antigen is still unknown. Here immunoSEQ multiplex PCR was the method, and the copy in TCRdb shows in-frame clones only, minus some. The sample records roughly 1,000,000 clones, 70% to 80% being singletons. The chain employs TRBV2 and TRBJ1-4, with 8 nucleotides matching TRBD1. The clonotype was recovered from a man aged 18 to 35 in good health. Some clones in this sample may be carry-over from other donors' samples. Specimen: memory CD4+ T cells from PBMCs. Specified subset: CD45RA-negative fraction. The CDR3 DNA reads TGTGCCAGCAGTGAAGACAGGGGGGAAAAACTGTTTTTT. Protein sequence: CASSEDRGEKLFF.